The 2 T cell receptor beta chains given below trace back to one sample, sequenced in a study of spatial heterogeneity in lung cancer. Study-wide findings and caveats: Counts of expanded alpha and beta TCRs within tumors tracked the tumor nonsynonymous mutation count.

Their recognized antigens are unknown. Each CDR3 protein is one row after TCRdb ran MiXCR on the 5' RACE reads. The table shows under 20,000 distinct CDR3 sequences, with 5.8% occurring only once. Time point reported: sample taken at primary tumor resection. The sample here was lung tumor tissue, taken at surgery. The receptors were sampled from a female donor with early-stage non-small cell lung cancer.

This clonotype qualifies as medium-sized. Found in a library prepared for alpha chains, this beta chain is an off-target read, and its abundance has little meaning. The V call is TRBV3-1, the J call TRBJ2-5, with 7 bases aligning to TRBD2. In germline, CDR1 is LGHDT, CDR2 YNNKEL (reference sequence). The CDR3 is 17 amino acids. The V gene end was trimmed by 1 base and the J gene end by 0 bases; junction bases not matched to a gene: 8. The CDR3 loop is CASSQVTGGSNQETQYF. In nucleotides, the CDR3 is TGTGCCAGCAGCCAAGTTACAGGCGGGAGTAACCAAGAGACCCAGTACTTC.

This clonotype was seen more than once but under ten times. This could be a read error, since a much larger clone is one nucleotide away. Being off target in a library aimed at alpha chains, this beta chain has a size of little meaning. This chain links TRBV5-1 with TRBJ2-7; D might be TRBD1 (5 bases). This CDR3 is 15 amino acids long. Germline loops: CDR1 SGHRS, CDR2 YFSETQ. Trimming removed 3 bases at V and 1 base at J, with 14 bases between. For the CDR3, the DNA is TGCGCCAGCAGCTCCCCCTCCCGGACATCCTACGAGCAGTACTTC. Translated, it gives CASSSPSRTSYEQYF.